The 24 T cell receptor beta chains below were found in one sample sequenced in a study of blood T cells in healthy people across ages. For the second PCR, which ran for about 6 to 11 cycles, a sample-barcoded 5' primer and a J-beta primer mix were used. TCRdb fed the 5' RACE reads into MiXCR, producing one record per CDR3 protein. The sample shows approximately 690,000 distinct CDR3 sequences, around 38% of them seen only once. The sample comprised blood. These receptors all stem from a man aged 80 or over in good health.

This chain links TRBV9 with TRBJ1-5; D remains unclear. Germline assignment: CDR1 SGDLS and CDR2 YYNGEE. The CDR3 extends over 14 amino acids. V lost 3 bases and J 4 bases, leaving 11 bases between the germline ends. CDR3 in amino acids: CASSGSSSNQPQHF. The CDR3 nucleotides are TGTGCCAGCAGCGGTAGTTCTTCTAATCAGCCCCAGCATTTT.

In this sample, this clonotype turned up a few times. The chain is built from TRBV20-1 and TRBJ2-7; TRBD2 matches 10 bases. This CDR3 region has 12 residues. CDR1 is DFQATT and CDR2 is SNEGSKA in the germline V gene (reference sequence). V trimming: 6 bases; J trimming: 4 bases; junction bases outside the gene matches: 3. CDR3 nucleotides: TGCAGTGCGAGCGGGGGGGATTACGAGCAGTACTTC. Its protein is CSASGGDYEQYF.

V is TRBV6-6 and J is TRBJ2-7; TRBD1 is a possible D gene (5 bases). V lost 5 bases to trimming and J lost 3 bases, with 11 bases between them. Looked up from germline, CDR1 is MNHNY and CDR2 is SVGAGI (reference sequence). There are 13 residues in the CDR3. CDR3 DNA sequence: TGTGCCAGCAGTACAAACAGGAACTACGAGCAGTACTTC. Translation: CASSTNRNYEQYF.

This clonotype was observed at least ten times. The rearrangement links TRBV4-2 to TRBJ2-3; D is possibly TRBD1 (5 bases). With 1 base removed from V and 4 bases from J, the gap between germline ends came to 12 bases. CDR3 length: 15 amino acids. Germline CDR1 reads LGHNA; CDR2 reads YNFKEQ. The CDR3 protein is CASSQASLGADTQYF. CDR3 in DNA: TGTGCCAGCAGCCAAGCCTCCTTAGGGGCAGATACGCAGTATTTT.

This chain joins TRBV5-1 and TRBJ2-6; D is unclear. This CDR3 is built from 16 residues. V shed 0 bases and J shed 0 bases, with 7 bases lying between them. Germline CDR1 SGHRS, CDR2 YFSETQ. The CDR3 bases are TGCGCCAGCAGCTTGGAATTATCCTCTGGGGCCAACGTCCTGACTTTC. Translated, it gives CASSLELSSGANVLTF.

About this clonotype: A much bigger clone sits one base away, suggesting this may be a read error. The rearrangement links TRBV6-1 to TRBJ1-2; D not resolved. CDR1 is MNHNS and CDR2 is SASEGT in the germline V gene. V lost 1 base and J lost 3, with 0 bases in between. This CDR3 is built from 11 residues. The DNA of the CDR3 is TGTGCCAGCAGTGAAGACTATGGCTACACCTTC. Amino acid sequence: CASSEDYGYTF.

This clonotype turned up a few times. Here the CDR3 DNA reads TGCGCCAGCAGCCAGTCTGGGGGTAGAGGGAGCACAGATACGCAGTATTTT. Translation: CASSQSGGRGSTDTQYF. The chain recombines TRBV4-1 with TRBJ2-3; tentatively, D is TRBD1 or TRBD2 (5 bases each). V was clipped by 3 bases and J by 0 bases, with 16 bases between them. The germline V gene has CDR1 MGHRA and CDR2 YSYEKL. This CDR3 contains 17 residues.

This clonotype was observed a few times. The chain uses TRBV6-1 and TRBJ2-5; 8 bases are shared with TRBD1. Germline V gives CDR1 MNHNS, CDR2 SASEGT. The CDR3 is 13 residues long. The trim removed 6 bases at V and 4 bases at J, leaving 4 bases unmatched. The CDR3 coding sequence is TGTGCCAGCAGGGCAGGGGGCGGAGAGACCCAGTACTTC. Translated: CASRAGGGETQYF.

The chain recombines TRBV6-6 with TRBJ2-3, with 15 bases identical to TRBD2. The V gene's germline CDR1 is MNHNY and CDR2 SVGAGI (reference sequence). With 10 bases clipped from V and 2 bases from J, the junction kept 7 bases outside the gene matches. This CDR3 contains 16 residues. The CDR3 loop is CAIAGTSGGITDTQYF. Here the CDR3 DNA reads TGTGCCATCGCCGGGACTAGCGGGGGGATCACAGATACGCAGTATTTT.

This clonotype was recorded at least ten times. J is TRBJ1-5 and V is TRBV10-2; D gene unclear. V gave up 1 base and J gave up 0 bases, with 10 bases separating them. This CDR3 has 16 residues. The germline gives CDR1 WSHSY, CDR2 SAAADI. CDR3 sequence (DNA): TGCGCCAGCAGTGAGTTCGTCGATACTAGCAATCAGCCCCAGCATTTT. Protein product: CASSEFVDTSNQPQHF.

The chain has TRBV5-1 and TRBJ2-3; D may be TRBD2 (5 bases). The V and J ends lost 3 bases and 4 bases respectively, with 12 bases between them. The CDR3 totals 14 residues. Germline V lookup: CDR1 SGHRS, CDR2 YFSETQ. The CDR3 protein is CASSSRLGADTQYF. The DNA of the CDR3 is TGCGCCAGCAGCTCACGTTTGGGAGCAGATACGCAGTATTTT. The full variable domain, rest sourced from reference TRBV5-1 and TRBJ2-3, is KAGVTQTPRYLIKTRGQQVTLSCSPISGHRSVSWYQQTPGQGLQFLFEYFSETQRNKGNFPGRFSGRQFSNSRSEMNVSTLELGDSALYLCASSSRLGADTQYFGPGTRLTVL.

This clonotype was recorded a few times. V is TRBV20-1 and J is TRBJ1-2; 11 bases are shared with TRBD1. CDR3 length: 15 amino acids. With 6 bases clipped from V and 3 bases from J, the junction kept 9 bases outside the gene matches. Germline CDR1 and CDR2: DFQATT and SNEGSKA (reference sequence). In DNA form, the CDR3 reads TGCAGTGCCCCGAAGGCGGGACAGGGGGACTATGGCTACACCTTC. Translating it yields CSAPKAGQGDYGYTF.

The chain combines TRBV3-1 with TRBJ2-3; 10 bases line up with TRBD2. The CDR3 spans 15 residues. Looked up from germline, CDR1 is LGHDT and CDR2 is YNNKEL (reference sequence). The V and J ends lost 4 bases and 4 bases, in that order; junction bases with no gene match: 5. The CDR3, as DNA: TGTGCCAGCAGCCTCGGACTAGCGGAATCAGATACGCAGTATTTT. Its protein product is CASSLGLAESDTQYF.

The chain joins TRBV2 to TRBJ1-1, with a possible D match to TRBD1 (6 bases). This CDR3 is 15 amino acids long. The germline gives CDR1 SNHLY, CDR2 FYNNEI. The V end lost 1 base, the J end lost 0 bases, and 9 bases lay between the germline ends. The CDR3 DNA is TGTGCCAGCAGTGAAGAGAGGGGGGTGAACACTGAAGCTTTCTTT. This translates into CASSEERGVNTEAFF.

The gene calls are TRBV20-1 and TRBJ2-7; 13 bases agree with TRBD2. This CDR3 comprises 18 residues. Germline CDR1 is DFQATT and CDR2 is SNEGSKA (reference sequence). Trimming cost V 0 bases and J 7 bases; bases outside gene matches: 15. The CDR3 here is CSARDLGLAGESYNEQYF. CDR3 coding DNA: TGCAGTGCTAGAGATCTAGGACTAGCGGGGGAATCCTACAATGAGCAGTACTTC.

This chain uses TRBV15 with TRBJ2-7; no reliable D call. This CDR3 contains 14 residues. CDR1 and CDR2 (germline): LNHNV, YYDKDF (reference sequence). V lost 0 bases and J 3 bases, leaving 9 bases between the germline ends. CDR3 bases: TGTGCCACCAGCAGAGATCATTATGGCTACGAGCAGTACTTC. Translating it yields CATSRDHYGYEQYF.

The sample holds many counts of this clonotype. The chain joins TRBV14 to TRBJ2-6; D ambiguous. Trimming cost V 3 bases and J 4 bases, with 10 bases left between them. Germline CDR1 reads SGHDN; CDR2 reads FVKESK. CDR3 size: 15 residues. The CDR3 coding sequence is TGTGCCAGCAGCCAGACATTAACCGGGGCCAACGTCCTGACTTTC. Amino acids: CASSQTLTGANVLTF.

This chain connects TRBV21-1 to TRBJ1-5; the table calls TRBD1, which could not be checked here. TRBV21-1 is a documented pseudogene. This CDR3 spans 15 amino acids. The DNA for the CDR3 is TGTGCCAGCAGCAAATACACGCAGGGTGAGCAGCCCCAGCATTTT. This sequence encodes CASSKYTQGEQPQHF.

The chain links TRBV20-1 to TRBJ1-1; D ambiguous. Germline assignment: CDR1 DFQATT and CDR2 SNEGSKA (reference sequence). Trimming took off 3 bases at V and 0 bases at J, with 8 bases between the two ends. CDR3 length: 13 amino acids. CDR3 DNA sequence: TGCAGTGCTAGGTCCAGCATGAACACTGAAGCTTTCTTT. It specifies CSARSSMNTEAFF.

This clonotype turned up a few times. The chain uses TRBV7-2 and TRBJ1-6; the match to TRBD1 covers 8 bases. The length of the CDR3 is 14 residues. CDR1 and CDR2 from the germline V gene are SGHTA and FQGNSA. The ends lost 7 bases at V and 7 bases at J; junction bases unmatched: 6. Here the CDR3 reads CASNVQGDNSPLHF. Written as DNA, the CDR3 is TGTGCCAGCAACGTACAGGGGGACAATTCACCCCTCCACTTT.

This chain links TRBV6-5 with TRBJ2-7; D is ambiguous. This CDR3 is built from 16 residues. V was shortened by 0 bases and J by 2 bases, with 14 bases between the two germline ends. Germline V CDR1 and CDR2: MNHEY, SVGAGI. The CDR3 DNA is TGTGCCAGCAGTTACTCACCCGAAGCCCCCACCTACGAGCAGTACTTC. Its translation is CASSYSPEAPTYEQYF.

This chain connects TRBV6-1 to TRBJ2-1, with 8 bases fitting TRBD1. Looked up from germline, CDR1 is MNHNS and CDR2 is SASEGT. Germline trimming cut 2 bases from V and 3 bases from J; bases unmatched to any gene: 6. This CDR3 comprises 16 residues. CDR3 DNA sequence: TGTGCCAGCAGTGAATCCCCAGGGGGCGACTACAATGAGCAGTTCTTC. Its protein is CASSESPGGDYNEQFF.

This clonotype was recorded a few times. The rearrangement links TRBV6-2 or TRBV6-3 to TRBJ1-6, with TRBD1 matching 10 bases. With V trimmed by 8 bases and J by 8 bases, 6 bases remained unmatched. Germline V gene sequence: CDR1 MNHEY, CDR2 SVGEGT. The CDR3 totals 14 residues. The CDR3 reads CASGRDRGDSPLHF. Written as DNA, the CDR3 is TGTGCCAGCGGCCGGGACAGGGGCGATTCACCCCTCCACTTT.

The gene calls are TRBV5-4 and TRBJ2-7; a weak D match, TRBD2 (5 bases). CDR1 is SGHNT, CDR2 YYREEE, per germline (reference sequence). V was shortened by 6 bases and J by 0 bases, with 13 bases between the two germline ends. This CDR3 spans 14 amino acids. In DNA form, the CDR3 reads TGTGCCAGCAAACTCGACGGGAACTCCTACGAGCAGTACTTC. Its translation is CASKLDGNSYEQYF.